Below, one T cell receptor (beta chain) is given with its context. Assay used: immunoSEQ multiplex PCR; TCRdb lists only in-frame clones, some missing. The sample records fewer than 150,000 clones, 86% being singletons. These data belong to a study of Ad26.COV2.S vaccination and SARS-CoV-2 variants. The source was peripheral blood, collected after recovery from COVID-19. This clonotype was obtained from a human donor who had recovered from COVID-19.

The CDR3 DNA reads as TGCGCCAGCAGCTTGGAGGGCAGTTACAATGAGCAGTTCTTC. Its protein product is CASSLEGSYNEQFF. This chain uses TRBV5-1 with TRBJ2-1; D ambiguous. The V gene lost 0 bases and the J gene lost 4 bases, with 8 bases spanning the gap. The CDR3 is 14 residues long. CDR1 SGHRS and CDR2 YFSETQ come from the germline V gene.